These T cell receptor beta chains were read from a single sample in a study of cytomegalovirus exposure and HLA in healthy donors. Sequenced by immunoSEQ multiplex PCR; TCRdb stores in-frame clones only, minus some. The repertoire holds tens of thousands of clones, with roughly 94% as singletons. The sample taken for sequencing was PBMCs. These receptors all come from a woman younger than 35 in good health and CMV-seropositive. The CDR3 runs from the conserved cysteine through the conserved F or W. A D gene is named only where the DNA matches it firmly. Size tells how often a clone was seen (once, few, many) or the class of an expanded clone, and some rows leave it out.

d_call j_call v_call clone_size cdr3_aa cdr3_nt
. TRBJ1-2 TRBV6-6 once CASSYHSYGYTF TGTGCCAGCAGTTATCACAGCTATGGCTACACCTTC
TRBD1 TRBJ1-5 TRBV10-2 . CASSGGDRPNQPQHF TGCGCCAGCAGTGGCGGGGACAGGCCCAATCAGCCCCAGCATTTT
. TRBJ2-1 TRBV5-1 . CASSGGTDYNEQFF TGCGCCAGCAGCGGAGGGACAGACTACAATGAGCAGTTCTTC
TRBD2 TRBJ2-2 TRBV7-3 . CASSALHLGLAGPGELFF TGTGCCAGCAGCGCCCTCCATCTGGGACTAGCGGGCCCCGGGGAGCTGTTTTTT
TRBD2 TRBJ2-1 TRBV4-1 . CASSQVLQAGGYNEQFF TGCGCCAGCAGCCAAGTTCTGCAAGCGGGAGGCTACAATGAGCAGTTCTTC
. TRBJ1-4 TRBV2 . CASSVTQRAPNEKLFF TGTGCCAGCAGTGTAACCCAGCGAGCACCGAATGAAAAACTGTTTTTT
. TRBJ1-1 TRBV7-9 . CASSLPPNTEAFF TGTGCCAGCTCACTACCGCCGAACACTGAAGCTTTCTTT
TRBD2 TRBJ2-1 TRBV19 . CASTPWQGLAEDSYNEQFF TGTGCCAGTACCCCCTGGCAGGGACTAGCGGAAGACTCCTACAATGAGCAGTTCTTC
. TRBJ1-3 TRBV21-1 . CASIGEQTGNTIYF TGTGCCAGCATTGGTGAACAAACTGGAAACACCATATATTTT
. TRBJ2-7 TRBV7-9 . CASSSRVFEYEQYF TGTGCCAGCAGCTCCAGGGTGTTTGAGTACGAGCAGTACTTC
. TRBJ2-1 TRBV4-2 . CASSYPGTKGDEQFF TGTGCCAGCAGCTACCCCGGGACTAAGGGGGATGAGCAGTTCTTC
TRBD1 TRBJ1-4 TRBV6-4 once CASSEPGTVNEKLFF TGTGCCAGCAGTGAGCCCGGGACAGTTAATGAAAAACTGTTTTTT
TRBD2 TRBJ2-3 TRBV18 once CASSPTSGSTDTQYF TGTGCCAGCTCACCGACTAGCGGGAGCACAGATACGCAGTATTTT
TRBD1 TRBJ2-7 TRBV5-4 . CASSLPGQGSYEQYF TGTGCCAGCAGCTTGCCTGGACAGGGCTCCTACGAGCAGTACTTC
TRBD2 TRBJ2-3 TRBV19 . CASSIPFLAGEDTQYF TGTGCCAGTAGTATCCCTTTTCTAGCGGGGGAGGATACGCAGTATTTT
. TRBJ1-1 TRBV6-5 . CASSYSHGVRPEAFF TGTGCCAGCAGTTACTCGCACGGGGTGAGGCCTGAAGCTTTCTTT
TRBD2 TRBJ2-7 TRBV10-3 . CAISGLAGSYEQYF TGTGCCATCAGTGGACTAGCGGGTTCTTACGAGCAGTACTTC
. TRBJ2-1 TRBV19 . CASRNTGIFGDEQFF TGTGCCAGTAGGAACACAGGGATTTTCGGCGATGAGCAGTTCTTC
. TRBJ2-1 TRBV15 . CATSRGAGEYNEQFF TGTGCCACCAGCAGAGGGGCAGGGGAATACAATGAGCAGTTCTTC
. TRBJ1-1 TRBV30 . CAWSGLSNTEAFF TGTGCCTGGAGTGGACTCTCGAACACTGAAGCTTTCTTT
. TRBJ2-5 TRBV5-1 . CASSLVPFQSIGGETQYF TGCGCCAGCAGCTTAGTACCTTTTCAGAGTATAGGAGGGGAGACCCAGTACTTC
TRBD1 TRBJ2-2 TRBV29-1 . CSVKDGTGDTGELFF TGCAGCGTGAAAGACGGGACAGGTGACACCGGGGAGCTGTTTTTT
TRBD1 TRBJ1-4 TRBV4-1 . CASSQPGQGKEKLFF TGCGCCAGCAGCCAACCGGGACAGGGCAAAGAAAAACTGTTTTTT
TRBD1 TRBJ1-2 TRBV29-1 . CSDRTQQGARGYTF TGCAGCGACCGGACGCAACAGGGGGCGCGGGGCTACACCTTC
. TRBJ2-7 TRBV7-7 . CASSPDSNYEQYF TGTGCCAGCAGCCCGGACAGCAACTACGAGCAGTACTTC
. TRBJ2-1 TRBV5-1 . CASSLGTAVHQSSYNEQFF TGCGCCAGCAGCTTGGGGACAGCGGTACATCAGAGCTCCTACAATGAGCAGTTCTTC
. TRBJ1-2 TRBV29-1 . CSVEDRGEGSYGYTF TGCAGCGTTGAAGATCGGGGTGAGGGAAGCTATGGCTACACCTTC
. TRBJ1-1 TRBV19 once CASTSQGYTEAFF TGTGCCAGTACGTCGCAGGGGTACACTGAAGCTTTCTTT
TRBD2 TRBJ2-7 TRBV9 once CASSVGLAGGEQYF TGTGCCAGCAGCGTGGGACTAGCGGGGGGCGAGCAGTACTTC
. TRBJ1-2 TRBV5-6 . CASSQPGYGYTF TGTGCCAGCAGCCAGCCAGGGTATGGCTACACCTTC
. TRBJ1-2 TRBV28 . CASSVNNGYTF TGTGCCAGCAGCGTGAACAATGGCTACACCTTC
. TRBJ2-1 TRBV28 . CASSLFAGFNEQFF TGTGCCAGCAGTTTATTCGCCGGGTTCAATGAGCAGTTCTTC
TRBD1 TRBJ2-5 TRBV2 . CASTPGQGAKTQYF TGTGCCAGCACCCCGGGACAGGGGGCGAAGACCCAGTACTTC
TRBD1 TRBJ2-7 TRBV10-3 . CAIRTDRNIYEQYF TGTGCCATCAGGACGGACAGGAATATCTACGAGCAGTACTTC
. TRBJ1-2 TRBV11-2 . CASSLGQAQRTF TGTGCCAGCAGCTTAGGACAGGCCCAGAGGACCTTC
. TRBJ1-1 TRBV4-1 . CASSQGGEALF TGCGCCAGCAGCCAAGGGGGGGAGGCGCTCTTT
TRBD1 TRBJ1-1 TRBV5-1 . CASSSRGQVNTEAFF TGCGCCAGCAGCTCCAGGGGGCAAGTGAACACTGAAGCTTTCTTT
TRBD2 TRBJ2-3 TRBV6-4 . CAISTRGGSTQYF TGTGCCATCAGTACGCGGGGGGGCTCTACGCAGTATTTT
. TRBJ1-5 TRBV11-2 . CASSQSGGDQPQHF TGTGCCAGCAGCCAGTCGGGGGGGGATCAGCCCCAGCATTTT
. TRBJ2-2 TRBV11-3 . CASSRVGLPGQADTGELFF TGTGCCAGCAGCCGAGTGGGACTGCCCGGACAGGCGGACACCGGGGAGCTGTTTTTT
TRBD1 TRBJ1-4 TRBV28 . CASSPGGTEEKLFF TGTGCCAGCAGTCCAGGGGGAACGGAGGAAAAACTGTTTTTT
. TRBJ1-5 TRBV12-5 . CASGLAGNQPQHF TGTGCTAGTGGTTTGGCAGGGAATCAGCCCCAGCATTTT
TRBD1 TRBJ2-5 TRBV5-1 . CASSPGQGAVWETQYF TGCGCCAGCAGCCCGGGACAGGGGGCGGTATGGGAGACCCAGTACTTC
TRBD1 TRBJ2-2 TRBV5-1 . CASSYQGAQDTGELFF TGCGCCAGCAGCTACCAGGGGGCGCAGGACACCGGGGAGCTGTTTTTT
TRBD1 TRBJ2-1 TRBV28 . CASNKDRERYNEQFF TGTGCCAGCAATAAAGACAGGGAGCGGTACAATGAGCAGTTCTTC
TRBD2 TRBJ2-7 TRBV7-6 once CASSSKGLETEQYF TGTGCCAGCAGCTCTAAAGGACTAGAGACCGAGCAGTACTTC
. TRBJ1-2 TRBV28 . CASRLRLEESYGYTF TGTGCCAGCAGGCTCCGACTGGAGGAATCCTATGGCTACACCTTC
TRBD2 TRBJ2-1 TRBV4-2 . CASSQGGGVNEQFF TGTGCCAGCAGCCAAGGGGGGGGTGTCAATGAGCAGTTCTTC
. TRBJ2-5 TRBV5-1 . CASSSPTGIGETQYF TGCGCCAGCAGCTCCCCAACAGGGATAGGCGAGACCCAGTACTTC
. TRBJ1-3 TRBV5-1 . CASSPQGHSGNTIYF TGCGCCAGCAGCCCTCAGGGGCACTCCGGAAACACCATATATTTT
. TRBJ2-7 TRBV7-9 . CASTGGYEQYF TGTGCCAGCACCGGGGGCTACGAGCAGTACTTC
TRBD2 TRBJ2-2 TRBV6-5 . CARTSGAPGELFF TGTGCCAGAACTAGCGGGGCCCCCGGGGAGCTGTTTTTT
. TRBJ2-1 TRBV28 . CASSPPLYNEQFF TGTGCCAGCAGCCCCCCCCTCTACAATGAGCAGTTCTTC
. TRBJ1-4 TRBV19 . CASSIRSTEKLFF TGTGCCAGTAGTATCCGGAGCACTGAAAAACTGTTTTTT